Listed below are T cell receptor beta chains from one sample, sequenced in a study. TCRdb ran MiXCR on the 5' RACE reads and lists one entry per CDR3 protein. This repertoire shows tens of thousands of distinct CDR3 sequences, around 28% found once; its top ten account for more than 3%. The sequenced sample consisted of tumor-infiltrating memory CD4+ T cells sorted from the breast tumor. These TCRs come from a female donor with breast cancer. The CDR3 runs from the conserved cysteine through the conserved F or W. Fields, in order: V gene, J gene, CDR3 protein.

v_gene: TRBV4-2; j_gene: TRBJ2-1; CDR3aa: CASSQVSVEHNEQLF
v_gene: TRBV6-2/TRBV6-3; j_gene: TRBJ2-4; CDR3aa: CASSYGNIQYF
v_gene: TRBV27; j_gene: TRBJ2-3; CDR3aa: CASSLTVGIADTQYF
v_gene: TRBV28; j_gene: TRBJ2-7; CDR3aa: CASSLQAGRTYEQYF
v_gene: TRBV24-1; j_gene: TRBJ2-3; CDR3aa: CATSDRVKTSDTQYF
v_gene: TRBV2; j_gene: TRBJ2-7; CDR3aa: CASSVDWSGEQYF
v_gene: TRBV5-1; j_gene: TRBJ1-1; CDR3aa: CASSYQGLRTEAFF
v_gene: TRBV20-1; j_gene: TRBJ1-4; CDR3aa: CSAREVQTNEKLFF
v_gene: TRBV27; j_gene: TRBJ2-2; CDR3aa: CASSPHGTGELFF
v_gene: TRBV6-2/TRBV6-3; j_gene: TRBJ2-7; CDR3aa: CATVSSGLFEQYF
v_gene: TRBV15; j_gene: TRBJ2-2; CDR3aa: CATSRDVRAGELFF
v_gene: TRBV7-6; j_gene: TRBJ2-1; CDR3aa: CASSSGASGRMDEQFF
v_gene: TRBV6-5; j_gene: TRBJ2-7; CDR3aa: CASSTSPGAGGEQYF
v_gene: TRBV6-1; j_gene: TRBJ2-5; CDR3aa: CASNPSGQGEETQYF
v_gene: TRBV29-1; j_gene: TRBJ2-3; CDR3aa: CSVEVFGGTQYF
v_gene: TRBV10-3; j_gene: TRBJ2-3; CDR3aa: CAIRDSGNTDTQYF
v_gene: TRBV5-1; j_gene: TRBJ2-5; CDR3aa: CASSLSGQETQYF
v_gene: TRBV9; j_gene: TRBJ2-1; CDR3aa: CASSRDSRGADNEQFF
v_gene: TRBV5-1; j_gene: TRBJ1-2; CDR3aa: CASSYDSGTGLYGYTF
v_gene: TRBV5-1; j_gene: TRBJ1-1; CDR3aa: CASSYLRGSTETFF
v_gene: TRBV20-1; j_gene: TRBJ2-7; CDR3aa: CSASGTGLYEQYF
v_gene: TRBV15; j_gene: TRBJ2-5; CDR3aa: CATSRDGRQGGTQYF
v_gene: TRBV4-1; j_gene: TRBJ1-5; CDR3aa: CASSQDMGRGGPQHF
v_gene: TRBV5-6; j_gene: TRBJ1-1; CDR3aa: CASSLPGSQDAEAFF
v_gene: TRBV7-9; j_gene: TRBJ2-3; CDR3aa: CASSRDLSADTQYF
v_gene: TRBV5-5; j_gene: TRBJ2-7; CDR3aa: CASSPLSGSSYEQYF
v_gene: TRBV12-3/TRBV12-4; j_gene: TRBJ1-2; CDR3aa: CASSSEWGGRRYTF
v_gene: TRBV2; j_gene: TRBJ2-2; CDR3aa: CASSSTPTGELFF
v_gene: TRBV20-1; j_gene: TRBJ2-5; CDR3aa: CSAGESTGLPTQYF
v_gene: TRBV20-1; j_gene: TRBJ2-1; CDR3aa: CSARPGSSYNEQSF
v_gene: TRBV5-1; j_gene: TRBJ1-2; CDR3aa: CASSYSGGSGYTF
v_gene: TRBV7-9; j_gene: TRBJ1-4; CDR3aa: CASSRPGNRDNEKLFF
v_gene: TRBV6-5; j_gene: TRBJ2-3; CDR3aa: CASNTRRTDTQYF